Given below is one T cell receptor (beta chain) in context. Antigen unknown. Germline values: CDR1 MGHDK, CDR2 SYGVNS. The CDR3 runs to 13 residues. V lost 6 bases, J lost 7 bases, and 16 bases lay in between. The treatment denotes: 15 Gy SBRT to primary tumor, nephrectomy 4 weeks later. The sample belongs to a study of radiation and T cells in renal cell carcinoma. General observations from the study: From baseline, blood top tumor clonotypes peaked at 2 weeks post-radiation.

Assay: immunoSEQ multiplex PCR; the TCRdb copy retains only in-frame clones and omits some. The sample includes 10,000 to 15,000 clones, 30% to 35% of them seen just once. The source was tumor tissue, collected from a patient whose treatment included radiotherapy and nephrectomy. This clonotype originated in a man in his sixties with renal cell carcinoma. The chain joins TRBV25-1 to TRBJ2-7, with D tentatively TRBD2 (5 bases). Here the CDR3 reads CASSPYGGGEQYV. The CDR3 region has the DNA TGTGCCAGCAGCCCCTATGGCGGCGGGGAGCAGTACGTC.